This is a list of T cell receptor beta chains from one sample in a study of blood T cell repertoires in COVID-19. Assay: immunoSEQ multiplex PCR; the TCRdb copy retains only in-frame clones and omits some. The repertoire has around 140,000 clones, 78% of them found once; the top ten carry 6%. Material: PBMCs or T cells enriched from blood (not recorded which). The origin of the receptors is a woman in her fifties or sixties who had recovered from COVID-19. Each CDR3 is given with its conserved first and last residue. D genes are given only for firm matches. Clone sizes are given selectively: once, few, many, or a class where the clone is expanded.

abundance | j_gene | v_gene | d_gene | CDR3aa | CDR3nt
- | TRBJ1-1 | TRBV5-1 | - | CASSLSTTNTEAFF | TGCGCCAGCAGCCTGAGTACCACGAACACTGAAGCTTTCTTT
- | TRBJ1-1 | TRBV27 | - | CASSFVMNTEAFF | TGTGCCAGCAGTTTTGTCATGAACACTGAAGCTTTCTTT
many | TRBJ2-1 | TRBV28 | TRBD2 | CASIQAGGAVNEQFF | TGTGCCAGCATCCAAGCGGGGGGAGCGGTGAATGAGCAGTTCTTC
- | TRBJ1-2 | TRBV5-1 | TRBD1 | CASNVDGQGGGYTF | TGCGCCAGCAACGTCGACGGACAGGGAGGCGGCTACACCTTC
- | TRBJ2-1 | TRBV6-5 | TRBD1 | CASSYRDSVPYNEQFF | TGTGCCAGCAGTTACCGGGACAGCGTGCCCTACAATGAGCAGTTCTTC
few | TRBJ1-1 | TRBV28 | - | CASTQGDRNTEAFF | TGTGCCAGCACCCAAGGCGACAGAAACACTGAAGCTTTCTTT
- | TRBJ2-1 | TRBV5-6 | - | CASSLDWGGQSQFF | TGTGCCAGCAGCTTGGATTGGGGCGGACAATCGCAGTTCTTC
- | TRBJ2-1 | TRBV7-7 | TRBD1 | CASSSGTGGHNEQFF | TGTGCCAGCAGCTCTGGGACAGGGGGACACAATGAGCAGTTCTTC
- | TRBJ1-1 | TRBV6-5 | TRBD1 | CASSSQGWDSEAFF | TGTGCCAGCAGTTCACAGGGGTGGGACAGTGAAGCTTTCTTT
- | TRBJ2-2 | TRBV20-1 | - | CSAGGAGELFF | TGCAGTGCTGGCGGGGCCGGGGAGCTGTTTTTT
few | TRBJ1-6 | TRBV27 | TRBD1 | CATRDRNSPLHF | TGTGCCACCCGGGACAGGAACTCACCCCTCCACTTT
- | TRBJ1-1 | TRBV29-1 | TRBD1 | CSAGQGADTEAFF | TGCAGCGCCGGACAGGGTGCGGACACTGAAGCTTTCTTT
once | TRBJ2-7 | TRBV28 | TRBD1 | CASPPAGTGDVAEQYF | TGTGCCAGCCCCCCGGCGGGGACAGGGGACGTCGCCGAGCAGTACTTC
- | TRBJ2-7 | TRBV4-1 | - | CASSQDPGDSTEQYF | TGCGCCAGCAGCCAAGACCCGGGGGATTCAACCGAGCAGTACTTC
- | TRBJ1-2 | TRBV7-3 | - | CASSSTLYYGYTF | TGTGCCAGCAGCTCGACTCTCTACTATGGCTACACCTTC
- | TRBJ2-3 | TRBV4-1 | - | CASSQDRPTVLWTDTQYF | TGCGCCAGCAGCCAAGATCGGCCGACAGTCCTATGGACAGATACGCAGTATTTT
once | TRBJ1-6 | TRBV18 | TRBD1 | CASSPGTGINSPLHF | TGTGCCAGCTCACCCGGGACAGGGATAAATTCACCCCTCCACTTT
few | TRBJ1-2 | TRBV12-5 | - | CASGLPQVPGRLGYTF | TGTGCTAGTGGTTTGCCTCAAGTCCCCGGCAGGCTGGGCTACACCTTC
- | TRBJ2-2 | TRBV11-2 | - | CASSFGPGGTGELFF | TGTGCCAGCAGCTTCGGACCCGGAGGAACCGGGGAGCTGTTTTTT
- | TRBJ2-1 | TRBV10-3 | TRBD2 | CAISGGGLAGDPLYDEQFF | TGTGCCATCAGTGGAGGAGGGCTAGCGGGGGATCCCCTTTATGATGAGCAGTTCTTC
- | TRBJ2-7 | TRBV13 | - | CASSQLAGHEQYF | TGTGCCAGCAGCCAACTAGCTGGCCACGAGCAGTACTTC
- | TRBJ2-5 | TRBV10-1 | TRBD1 | CASSESMQGTGGGETQYF | TGCGCCAGCAGTGAGTCGATGCAAGGGACAGGGGGCGGAGAGACCCAGTACTTC
- | TRBJ1-4 | TRBV14 | TRBD1 | CASSQRQGAVEKLFF | TGTGCCAGCAGCCAAAGACAGGGGGCCGTTGAAAAACTGTTTTTT
- | TRBJ1-2 | TRBV6-5 | TRBD1 | CASRPGQGGVYGYTF | TGTGCCAGCAGGCCCGGACAGGGAGGAGTCTATGGCTACACCTTC
- | TRBJ2-1 | TRBV5-1 | TRBD2 | CASSLTLAGNNNEQFF | TGCGCCAGCAGCCTGACACTAGCGGGGAACAACAATGAGCAGTTCTTC
few | TRBJ1-2 | TRBV25-1 | TRBD1 | CASSRAGGAGYTF | TGTGCCAGCAGTCGGGCAGGGGGTGCTGGCTACACCTTC
- | TRBJ2-5 | TRBV4-1 | - | CASSQVSLGAGEETQYF | TGCGCCAGCAGCCAAGTTTCTCTAGGGGCAGGGGAAGAGACCCAGTACTTC
once | TRBJ1-1 | TRBV7-2 | TRBD1 | CASSLQGAGVTEAFF | TGTGCCAGCAGCTTACAGGGGGCTGGCGTCACTGAAGCTTTCTTT
few | TRBJ1-3 | TRBV18 | - | CASSSGQPYSGNTIYF | TGTGCCAGCTCATCCGGACAGCCTTACTCTGGAAACACCATATATTTT
- | TRBJ1-1 | TRBV9 | - | CASSVGGHLNTEAFF | TGTGCCAGCAGCGTAGGCGGACACCTGAACACTGAAGCTTTCTTT
medium-sized | TRBJ1-2 | TRBV28 | TRBD1 | CASKSVTGGLSGYTF | TGTGCCAGCAAATCGGTGACAGGGGGTTTGTCTGGCTACACCTTC
- | TRBJ1-5 | TRBV28 | - | CASSLAGTFQPQHF | TGTGCCAGCAGTTTAGCCGGGACATTTCAGCCCCAGCATTTT
- | TRBJ1-5 | TRBV18 | - | CASSPLASYSNQPQHF | TGTGCCAGCTCACCACTCGCTAGTTATAGCAATCAGCCCCAGCATTTT
few | TRBJ1-2 | TRBV7-2 | - | CASSLLGTSYGYTF | TGTGCCAGCAGCTTGCTAGGGACATCCTATGGCTACACCTTC
once | TRBJ2-3 | TRBV19 | TRBD1 | CASNRQGDTDTQYF | TGTGCCAGTAATAGACAGGGGGACACAGATACGCAGTATTTT
many | TRBJ2-7 | TRBV27 | - | CASSPRSGSYEQYF | TGTGCCAGCTCCCCTAGATCCGGCTCCTACGAGCAGTACTTC
- | TRBJ1-2 | TRBV4-1 | - | CASSSGMTERGYTF | TGCGCCAGCAGCTCAGGGATGACCGAGCGTGGCTACACCTTC
- | TRBJ1-4 | TRBV2 | TRBD1 | CASTGTGGTVVGKLFF | TGTGCCAGCACCGGCACTGGCGGGACAGTAGTTGGGAAACTGTTTTTT
once | TRBJ2-7 | TRBV3-1/TRBV3-2 | TRBD2 | CASGSGASYEQYF | TGTGCCAGCGGTAGCGGGGCTTCCTACGAGCAGTACTTC
- | TRBJ1-6 | TRBV28 | - | CASSWARATYNSPLHF | TGTGCCAGCAGTTGGGCCAGGGCAACTTATAATTCACCCCTCCACTTT
- | TRBJ1-2 | TRBV14 | - | CASSQEAGPAYGYTF | TGTGCCAGCAGCCAAGAGGCGGGGCCGGCCTATGGCTACACCTTC
- | TRBJ2-3 | TRBV3-1/TRBV3-2 | TRBD2 | CASSQVLSGGDTQYF | TGTGCCAGCAGCCAAGTCCTGAGCGGGGGCGATACGCAGTATTTT
- | TRBJ1-2 | TRBV20-1 | - | CSALQGRGYTF | TGCAGTGCCCTACAGGGCCGAGGCTACACCTTC
- | TRBJ2-2 | TRBV2 | - | CASMLESSTGELFF | TGTGCCAGCATGTTGGAGAGTAGCACCGGGGAGCTGTTTTTT
once | TRBJ1-5 | TRBV19 | - | CASSTQGYGPQHF | TGTGCCAGTAGTACTCAGGGCTACGGGCCCCAGCATTTT
- | TRBJ2-6 | TRBV28 | - | CASSSNRGPLPGANVLTF | TGTGCCAGCAGTTCAAACCGGGGTCCTCTTCCCGGGGCCAACGTCCTGACTTTC
- | TRBJ2-7 | TRBV15 | - | CATSRGGDSYEQYF | TGTGCCACCAGCAGAGGCGGGGATTCCTACGAGCAGTACTTC
- | TRBJ1-1 | TRBV6-5 | TRBD1 | CASRGGTGGSTEAFF | TGTGCCAGCAGGGGGGGAACAGGGGGGAGCACTGAAGCTTTCTTT
few | TRBJ1-5 | TRBV18 | TRBD1 | CASSPGQGNQPQHF | TGTGCCAGCTCACCCGGACAGGGAAATCAGCCCCAGCATTTT